This T cell receptor (beta chain) derives from a study of T-cell memory formation after mild COVID-19. General study points: The study found contracting CD4+ clones mainly in CM and EM and contracting CD8+ clones in EMRA. Pre-infection memory contained some responding clones, which suggested that cross-reactive memory had joined.

Worth noting for this clonotype: Its specificity is unknown.

This CDR3 comprises 14 residues. The V end was cut by 1 base, the J end by 4 bases, with 10 bases between. Germline CDR1 reads MGHDK; CDR2 reads SYGVNS. TCR alpha and TCR beta cDNA libraries with sample barcodes and UMIs came from 5'RACE using constant-segment primers. MiXCR was run by TCRdb on the 5' RACE reads, yielding one entry per CDR3 protein. The profile shows hundreds of thousands of distinct CDR3 sequences, around 24% of them singletons. The specimen was PBMCs or a T cell subset sorted from them (not recorded which). V gene TRBV25-1 combines with J gene TRBJ1-1; D is perhaps TRBD1 (5 bases). This clonotype was obtained from an adult woman who had mild COVID-19 (a few samples of this study predate the infection). Cell type and time point are not known. The CDR3 region is CASSELRGGTEAFF. CDR3 DNA sequence: TGTGCCAGCAGTGAATTAAGGGGCGGCACTGAAGCTTTCTTT.